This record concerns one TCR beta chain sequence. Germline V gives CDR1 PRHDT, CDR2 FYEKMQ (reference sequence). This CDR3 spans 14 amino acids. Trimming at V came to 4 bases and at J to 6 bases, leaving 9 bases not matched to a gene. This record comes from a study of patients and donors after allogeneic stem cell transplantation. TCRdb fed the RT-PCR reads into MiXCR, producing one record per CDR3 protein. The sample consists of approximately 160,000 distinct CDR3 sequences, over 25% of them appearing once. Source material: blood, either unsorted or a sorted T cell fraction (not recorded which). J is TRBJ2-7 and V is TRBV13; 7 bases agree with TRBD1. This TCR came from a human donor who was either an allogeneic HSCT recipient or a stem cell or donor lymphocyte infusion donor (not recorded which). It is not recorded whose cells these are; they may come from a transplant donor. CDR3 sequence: CASSSGQVLGEQYF. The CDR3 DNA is TGTGCCAGCAGCTCCGGACAGGTTTTAGGCGAGCAGTACTTC.